The 4 T cell receptor beta chains below were found in one sample sequenced in a study of shared clonotypes between healthy human individuals. Selected positively for CCR7 and CD45RO-negative, naive CD8 cells excluded terminally differentiated effector memory CD45RA+ cells. Generated by immunoSEQ multiplex PCR, the TCRdb table keeps only in-frame clones and is missing some. The sample consists of fewer than 800,000 clones, under 95% of them appearing once. Sequencing used naive CD8+ T cells sorted from blood. The receptors come from a man aged 25-40 years in good health.

The J gene is TRBJ2-1, the V gene TRBV5-6, with a possible D match to TRBD1 (5 bases). This CDR3 is built from 16 residues. Germline V gene lookup returns CDR1 SGHDT and CDR2 YYEEEE. V was shortened by 3 bases and J by 0 bases, with 13 bases between the two germline ends. The DNA for the CDR3 is TGTGCCAGCAGCTCTCGGACACCTGGCTCCTACAATGAGCAGTTCTTC. Translating gives CASSSRTPGSYNEQFF.

The genes are TRBV6-6 and TRBJ1-5; 9 positions agree with TRBD1. The ends lost 5 bases at V and 5 bases at J; junction bases unmatched: 4. Germline CDR1 and CDR2: MNHNY and SVGAGI (reference sequence). The CDR3 sequence is 14 residues long. The CDR3 sequence is CASSHRGLDQPQHF. The CDR3 DNA reads TGTGCCAGCAGTCACAGGGGGCTGGATCAGCCCCAGCATTTT.

This sequence joins TRBV7-9 and TRBJ2-1; TRBD1 aligns across 12 bases. CDR3 length equals 15 residues. Trimming took 5 bases from V and 8 from J; bases not matched to a gene: 7. CDR1 SEHNR and CDR2 FQNEAQ come from the germline V gene (reference sequence). The CDR3 nucleotides are TGTGCCAGCAGCGTGGGACAGGGGGCGGTCGATGAGCAGTTCTTC. Translated, it gives CASSVGQGAVDEQFF.

V usage is TRBV7-8 and J usage is TRBJ2-7; D uncertain. V shed 2 bases and J shed 1 base, with 15 bases lying between them. Looked up from germline, CDR1 is SGHVS and CDR2 is FQNEAQ. The CDR3 is 16 amino acids. The CDR3 coding sequence is TGTGCCAGCAGCTTACCCATCATCGGACGGTCCTACGAGCAGTACTTC. It translates to CASSLPIIGRSYEQYF.